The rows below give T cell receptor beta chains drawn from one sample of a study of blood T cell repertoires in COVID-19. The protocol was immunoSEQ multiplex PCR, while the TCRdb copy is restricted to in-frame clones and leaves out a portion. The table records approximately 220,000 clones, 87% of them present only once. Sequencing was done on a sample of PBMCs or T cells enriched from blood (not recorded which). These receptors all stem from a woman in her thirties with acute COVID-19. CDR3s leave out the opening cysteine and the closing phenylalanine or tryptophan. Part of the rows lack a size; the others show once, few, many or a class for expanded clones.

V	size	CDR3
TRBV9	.	ASSARGGSDTQY
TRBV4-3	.	ASSQERRGRDEQF
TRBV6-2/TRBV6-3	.	ASSSPRGEQF
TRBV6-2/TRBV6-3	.	ASSWLANTEAF
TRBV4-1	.	ASTKGGLGSPLH
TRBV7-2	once	ASSLGPGLLNYEQY
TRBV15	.	ATSRGLSGTLSEKLF
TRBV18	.	ASSPGTGYEKLF
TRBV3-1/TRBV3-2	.	ASSYPGQGNYGYT
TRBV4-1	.	ASSRTGAEAF
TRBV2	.	ASSSDRGGYGYT
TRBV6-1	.	ASSEASTGAEKLF
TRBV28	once	ASSFRGNEQF
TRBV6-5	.	ASTFRTGKNIQY
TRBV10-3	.	AIGAGGGTGELF
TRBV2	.	ASGPWTGNTGELF
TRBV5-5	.	ASSQGEAKNIQY
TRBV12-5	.	ASGLSPRGGQGRYTQY
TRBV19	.	ASSPGWNTEAF
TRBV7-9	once	ASSWRGTGNTIY
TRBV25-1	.	ASRPQFSEQF
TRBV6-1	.	ASSEEVSGWTLPGELF
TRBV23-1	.	ASSPKGGPTFFTDTQY
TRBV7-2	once	ASSAVWSSPLH
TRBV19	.	ASKFSNSNGYT
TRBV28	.	ASSPWTGIGGDYGYT
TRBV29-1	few	SGAKGDRGGGTEAF
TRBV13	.	ASSGYPGLAEEQF
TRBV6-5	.	ASSYSRGVGELF
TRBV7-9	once	ASSLGDRAYEKLF
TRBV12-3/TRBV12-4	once	ASGEGSYNEQF
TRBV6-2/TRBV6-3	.	ASSRRMGPNTGELF
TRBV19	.	ASKGAVSSYEQY
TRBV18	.	ASSLFRDINEQY
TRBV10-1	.	ASSESGGTQY
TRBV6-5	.	ASSYGTVNTEAF
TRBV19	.	ASRGGPEAF
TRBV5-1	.	ASSLGPGGNTIY
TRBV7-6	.	ASSFGGADYGYT
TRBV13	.	ASSPGTVYGYT
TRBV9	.	ASSVATVNYGYT
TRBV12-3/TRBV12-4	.	ASRGLKLF
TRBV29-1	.	SVEEGLAGSTDTQY